Below, 22 T cell receptor beta chains from the same sample are listed, as sequenced in a study of cytomegalovirus exposure and HLA in healthy donors. The study ran its PCR with 60 Vbeta and 13 Jbeta primers. Profiled with immunoSEQ multiplex PCR; TCRdb holds only in-frame clones, not every one. Among some 180,000 clones listed, 82% were seen once. Specimen: PBMCs. Receptors originate from a man aged 35 to 55 in good health and CMV-seronegative.

The chain has TRBV7-9 and TRBJ2-7; 11 positions agree with TRBD1. Germline values: CDR1 SEHNR, CDR2 FQNEAQ (reference sequence). The CDR3 has 15 amino acids. Trimming cost V 1 base and J 4 bases; bases outside gene matches: 3. Here the CDR3 DNA reads TGTGCCAGCAGCTTAGAGGGACAGGGGGGTTACGAGCAGTACTTC. As protein: CASSLEGQGGYEQYF.

As regards this clone: Its ends do not fully match the called genes, so a read error is possible. The V gene is TRBV7-9, the J gene TRBJ1-2; 8 nucleotides match TRBD1. The CDR3 is made up of 13 amino acids. The germline V gene encodes CDR1 SEHNR and CDR2 FQNEAQ (reference sequence). The CDR3 protein is CASSPGQAYDYTF. The CDR3 DNA reads TGTGCCAGCAGTCCGGGACAGGCTTATGACTACACCTTC.

The rearrangement joins TRBV4-1 to TRBJ2-4; TRBD2 matches at 9 bases. J lost 9 bases, V lost 1 base, and 7 bases had no gene match. CDR1 is MGHRA, CDR2 YSYEKL, per germline. CDR3 length: 15 residues. The CDR3 DNA sequence: TGCGCCAGCAGCCAAGGCCTAGCGGGATTTGGCATTCAGTACTTC. The encoded protein is CASSQGLAGFGIQYF.

In this sample, this clone turned up once. The rearrangement joins TRBV19 to TRBJ1-3, with D possibly being TRBD1 (6 bases). Germline V gives CDR1 LNHDA, CDR2 SQIVND (reference sequence). The CDR3 sequence is 14 residues long. The V gene lost 4 bases and the J gene lost 5 bases, with 12 bases spanning the gap. The chain's CDR3 is CASSTADRRNTIYF. The CDR3 DNA follows: TGTGCCAGTAGTACCGCCGACAGGAGAAACACCATATATTTT.

This rearrangement joins TRBV5-6 to TRBJ1-1; 10 nucleotides match TRBD1. The CDR3 covers 15 residues. Germline-derived CDR1 and CDR2 are SGHDT and YYEEEE. V was pared by 4 bases and J by 5 bases, with 8 bases of the junction left unmatched. The CDR3 reads CASSGGDRGLTEAFF. CDR3 in DNA: TGTGCCAGCAGCGGGGGGGACAGGGGCTTAACTGAAGCTTTCTTT. The full variable domain, its missing parts supplied by reference TRBV5-6 and TRBJ1-1, is DAGVTQSPTHLIKTRGQQVTLRCSPKSGHDTVSWYQQALGQGPQFIFQYYEEEERQRGNFPDRFSGHQFPNYSSELNVNALLLGDSALYLCASSGGDRGLTEAFFGQGTRLTVV.

About this clone itself: The junction departs from germline at one end; a sequencing error may be responsible. V gene TRBV7-7 combines with J gene TRBJ2-1, with 13 bases aligning to TRBD2. The CDR3 spans 17 residues. Per germline, CDR1 SSHAT and CDR2 FNYEAQ (reference sequence). The chain's CDR3 is CASSPTPGLAGDNEQFF. CDR3 nucleotides: TGTGCTAGCAGCCCGACCCCAGGACTAGCGGGAGACAATGAGCAGTTCTTC. The full variable domain, its missing parts supplied by reference TRBV7-7 and TRBJ2-1, is GAGVSQSPRYKVTKRGQDVTLRCDPISSHATLYWYQQALGQGPEFLTYFNYEAQPDKSGLPSDRFSAERPEGSISTLTIQRTEQRDSAMYRCASSPTPGLAGDNEQFFGPGTRLTVL.

V is TRBV30 and J is TRBJ2-3; TRBD2 matches at 7 bases. V was pared by 2 bases and J by 6 bases, with 11 bases of the junction left unmatched. The CDR3 contains 15 residues. Per germline, CDR1 GTSNPN and CDR2 SVGIG (reference sequence). CDR3 sequence (DNA): TGTGCCTGGAGTAGGGTGGATAGCGGGCCTGATACGCAGTATTTT. Encoded protein: CAWSRVDSGPDTQYF. Drawing the rest from reference TRBV30 and TRBJ2-3, the complete variable domain is SQTIHQWPATLVQPVGSPLSLECTVEGTSNPNLYWYRQAAGRGLQLLFYSVGIGQISSEVPQNLSASRPQDRQFILSSKKLLLSDSGFYLCAWSRVDSGPDTQYFGPGTRLTVL.

This clone was seen once. This chain links TRBV30 with TRBJ1-6; D not certain. Looked up from germline, CDR1 is GTSNPN and CDR2 is SVGIG (reference sequence). The CDR3 sequence is 13 residues long. V gave up 2 bases and J gave up 9 bases, with 11 bases separating them. The CDR3 DNA is TGTGCCTGGAGTAAGATACTTGGTTCACCCCTCCACTTT. This encodes CAWSKILGSPLHF.

The chain couples TRBV28 to TRBJ1-1, with 8 bases aligning to TRBD1. V gave up 3 bases and J gave up 10 bases; unmatched junction bases: 10. Germline V CDR1 and CDR2: MDHEN, SYDVKM. The CDR3 is made up of 14 amino acids. CDR3 DNA sequence: TGTGCCAGCAGTTTGGGGACAGGTGCTACCGGAGCTTTCTTT. It encodes CASSLGTGATGAFF.

CDR3 nucleotide sequence: TGTGCCAGTAGTTCACAGGGAGGGAATCAGCCCCAGCATTTT. Protein: CASSSQGGNQPQHF. The V call is TRBV19, the J call TRBJ1-5; TRBD1 is a possible D gene (6 bases). Germline V gives CDR1 LNHDA, CDR2 SQIVND (reference sequence). The CDR3 totals 14 residues. V lost 5 bases and J lost 4, with 12 bases in between.

The chain links TRBV28 to TRBJ1-5, with D maybe TRBD1 (5 bases). V shed 4 bases and J shed 7 bases, with 17 bases lying between them. Per the germline V gene, CDR1 is MDHEN and CDR2 is SYDVKM. The CDR3 has 15 residues. The CDR3, as DNA: TGTGCCAGCAGTTCACTCCAGGGAATAGTACAGCCCCAGCATTTT. This codes for CASSSLQGIVQPQHF.

The chain is built from TRBV6-6 and TRBJ2-5, with 10 bases aligning to TRBD2. The CDR3 totals 13 residues. The trim removed 0 bases at V and 14 bases at J, leaving 6 bases unmatched. Germline CDR1 MNHNY, CDR2 SVGAGI (reference sequence). The CDR3 sequence: CASSYSMERGGYF. CDR3 nucleotide sequence: TGTGCCAGCAGTTACTCCATGGAGCGGGGGGGCTACTTC.

The rearrangement uses TRBV6-4 and TRBJ2-3, with TRBD2 identical over 9 bases. Germline-derived CDR1 and CDR2 are MRHNA and SNTAGT. This CDR3 contains 14 residues. V lost 6 bases to trimming and J lost 4 bases; unmatched junction nucleotides: 5. The CDR3 protein is CASRLAGSSDTQYF. The CDR3 DNA follows: TGTGCCAGCAGACTAGCGGGTTCCTCAGATACGCAGTATTTT.

The chain couples TRBV19 to TRBJ1-1; 7 nucleotides line up with TRBD1. V lost 10 bases and J lost 8; bases outside the gene matches: 10. This CDR3 comprises 12 residues. Germline assignment: CDR1 LNHDA and CDR2 SQIVND (reference sequence). The CDR3 DNA reads TGTGCCACGAGACAGGGTTCCTCCGAAGCTTTCTTT. It yields the protein CATRQGSSEAFF.

The chain has TRBV9 and TRBJ1-1; D possibly corresponds to TRBD1 (5 bases). V shed 3 bases and J shed 4 bases, with 16 bases lying between them. The CDR3 is made up of 15 amino acids. CDR1 is SGDLS, CDR2 YYNGEE, per germline. CDR3 in amino acids: CASSAAGSGITEAFF. The CDR3 DNA is TGTGCCAGCAGCGCCGCCGGTTCAGGGATCACTGAAGCTTTCTTT. Variable domain in full (rest from reference TRBV9 and TRBJ1-1): DSGVTQTPKHLITATGQRVTLRCSPRSGDLSVYWYQQSLDQGLQFLIQYYNGEERAKGNILERFSAQQFPDLHSELNLSSLELGDSALYFCASSAAGSGITEAFFGQGTRLTVV.

This chain joins TRBV19 and TRBJ2-2; TRBD2 agrees at 8 bases. The CDR3 contains 18 residues. J was trimmed by 5 bases and V by 0 bases; bases with no gene match: 11. Germline V lookup: CDR1 LNHDA, CDR2 SQIVND (reference sequence). The CDR3 sequence: CASSIDRPGLGPTGELFF. The CDR3 DNA reads as TGTGCCAGTAGTATAGATCGGCCGGGACTAGGTCCGACCGGGGAGCTGTTTTTT.

This chain links TRBV28 with TRBJ2-5; D uncertain. V lost 4 bases and J lost 0, with 12 bases in between. Germline values: CDR1 MDHEN, CDR2 SYDVKM. This CDR3 contains 15 residues. CDR3 region: CASSSPHNHQETQYF. In DNA, the CDR3 is TGTGCCAGCAGTTCCCCTCACAACCACCAAGAGACCCAGTACTTC.

The chain carries TRBV11-3 and TRBJ1-2; D remains ambiguous. The CDR3 totals 16 residues. V was clipped by 4 bases and J by 5 bases, with 20 bases between them. Germline V gene data show CDR1 as SGHNT and CDR2 as YENEEA. The CDR3 is CASSSPYAGKAYGYTF. In nucleotides, the CDR3 is TGTGCCAGCAGCTCCCCCTATGCGGGGAAGGCTTATGGCTACACCTTC.

This chain connects TRBV7-2 to TRBJ1-4; D remains unclear. In germline, CDR1 is SGHTA, CDR2 FQGNSA. This CDR3 comprises 15 residues. The V end was cut by 4 bases, the J end by 0 bases, with 9 bases between. In nucleotides, the CDR3 is TGTGCCAGCAGCTCTCGGGGTACAACTAATGAAAAACTGTTTTTT. Its protein is CASSSRGTTNEKLFF.

The rearrangement joins TRBV28 to TRBJ2-7; 7 bases map to TRBD2. From germline, CDR1 is MDHEN and CDR2 SYDVKM. V was pared by 7 bases and J by 1 base, with 13 bases of the junction left unmatched. The CDR3 length is 16 residues. CDR3 DNA: TGTGCCAGCATTCGGACTAGACCTCCTCGATCCTACGAGCAGTACTTC. As protein: CASIRTRPPRSYEQYF.

The gene calls are TRBV4-1 and TRBJ2-5; 7 bases agree with TRBD2. Germline lookup yields CDR1 MGHRA and CDR2 YSYEKL. The CDR3 is 14 amino acids. V was pared by 3 bases and J by 5 bases, with 6 bases of the junction left unmatched. The CDR3 region has the DNA TGCGCCAGCAGCCACGGGGGGAAGTTGGAGACCCAGTACTTC. It translates to CASSHGGKLETQYF.

The V gene is TRBV7-2, the J gene TRBJ1-6; D possibly corresponds to TRBD1 (6 bases). Germline V CDR1 and CDR2: SGHTA, FQGNSA. The ends were cut back, 5 bases at V and 7 bases at J, with 12 bases in the middle. The length of the CDR3 is 14 residues. The CDR3 loop is CASSNRVRNSPLHF. As DNA, the CDR3 is TGTGCCAGCAGCAACAGGGTCCGAAATTCACCCCTCCACTTT.